A selection of T cell receptor beta chains follows, all from one sample in a study of CD8+CD57+ T cells in acquired aplastic anemia. Each CDR3 protein gets one entry after TCRdb re-called the reads with MiXCR. The sample shows 270,000 or so distinct CDR3 sequences, approximately 82% of them seen only once. The sample was sorted CD4+, CD8+, or CD8+CD57+ T cells (not recorded which) from PBMCs. These receptors originate from a human donor with aplastic anemia. CDR3s leave out the opening cysteine and the closing phenylalanine or tryptophan. D genes are given only for firm matches. Clone size is not always given. Where it is, it says once, few, many or a class for expanded clones.

v_call	clone_size	d_call	cdr3_aa
TRBV9	-	-	ASSLGSDTEYF
TRBV5-6	-	TRBD1	ASSLPRGREQY
TRBV9	-	TRBD1	ASSVGGQGTDSPLH
TRBV19	few	-	ASSLAGGPYTQH
TRBV6-1	once	-	ASTQGGGNGQDEQF
TRBV19	-	-	ASKGGNTEAF
TRBV15	-	-	ATSLGSYHETQY
TRBV19	-	-	ASSTRPTPYGYT
TRBV7-3	-	-	ASSLSSSYTEN
TRBV29-1	-	TRBD1	SVPGQGYGYT
TRBV7-7	-	-	ASSLAPGNEQYF
TRBV2	-	-	ASSGVAGGNGEF
TRBV2	-	TRBD2	ASSDSGGEAYY
TRBV2	medium-sized	-	ASSEYVRGSGYT
TRBV7-3	-	-	ASSLAV
TRBV7-9	few	TRBD2	ASSFAGGRGTQD
TRBV11-3	-	-	ASSQTGTQGEGYT
TRBV20-1	-	-	SASSTGRHGYT
TRBV2	-	-	ASSVAESPQPQH
TRBV7-3	-	-	ASSAAGNIEY
TRBV7-9	-	-	ATTKGRETQYLY
TRBV4-2	-	TRBD1	ASSLTGTANYGYT
TRBV6-5	-	TRBD2	ASSYVSGGYNEQF
TRBV29-1	-	-	SVDSRRDRSNYGYT
TRBV20-1	-	-	SARGSGANYGYT